The clone carrying this T cell receptor (beta chain) occurred once. Method: immunoSEQ multiplex PCR; TCRdb's copy keeps in-frame clones and lacks some. Seen here are more than 90,000 clones, less than 85% observed once, and the top ten hold 24%. The data belong to a study of blood T cell repertoires in COVID-19. Germline CDR1 and CDR2: SEHNR and FQNEAQ (reference sequence). This CDR3 comprises 14 residues. V was trimmed by 2 bases and J by 4 bases, leaving 11 bases between them. This TCR came from a human donor in a cohort sampled during active COVID-19. Sequencing was done on a sample of peripheral blood. The chain joins TRBV7-9 to TRBJ2-5; D not resolved. The CDR3 sequence is CASSLKTPGETQYF. The CDR3 DNA reads as TGTGCCAGCAGCTTAAAAACCCCAGGAGAGACCCAGTACTTC. The full variable domain, rest sourced from reference TRBV7-9 and TRBJ2-5, is DTGVSQNPRHKITKRGQNVTFRCDPISEHNRLYWYRQTLGQGPEFLTYFQNEAQLEKSRLLSDRFSAERPKGSFSTLEIQRTEQGDSAMYLCASSLKTPGETQYFGPGTRLLVL.